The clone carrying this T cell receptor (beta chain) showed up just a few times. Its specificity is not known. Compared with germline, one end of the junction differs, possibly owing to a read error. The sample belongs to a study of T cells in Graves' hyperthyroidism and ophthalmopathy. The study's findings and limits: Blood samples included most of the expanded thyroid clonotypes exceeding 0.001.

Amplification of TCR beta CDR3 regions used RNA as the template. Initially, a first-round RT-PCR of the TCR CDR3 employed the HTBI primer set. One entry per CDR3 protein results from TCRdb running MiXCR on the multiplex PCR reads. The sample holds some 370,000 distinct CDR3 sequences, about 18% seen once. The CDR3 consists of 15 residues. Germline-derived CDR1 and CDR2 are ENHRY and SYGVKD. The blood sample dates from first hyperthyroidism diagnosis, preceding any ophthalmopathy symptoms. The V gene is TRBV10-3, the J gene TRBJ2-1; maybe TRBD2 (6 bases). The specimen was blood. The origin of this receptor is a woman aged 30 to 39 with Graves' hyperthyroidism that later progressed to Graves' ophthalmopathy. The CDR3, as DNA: TGTGCCATCAGTGAGTCCGGGAGCTCCCACAATGAGCAGTTCTTC. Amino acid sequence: CAISESGSSHNEQFF.